Below are 29 T cell receptor beta chains sequenced from a single sample in a study of blood T cell repertoires in COVID-19. Assay: immunoSEQ multiplex PCR; the TCRdb copy retains only in-frame clones and omits some. Here the sample spans 200,000 to 250,000 clones, roughly 85% being singletons. The sequencing sample was made of PBMCs or T cells enriched from blood (not recorded which). These receptors were collected from a woman aged 45-65 years with acute COVID-19.

This clone was observed a single time. The chain carries TRBV6-2 or TRBV6-3 and TRBJ2-7; D is possibly TRBD1 (6 bases). In germline, CDR1 is MNHEY, CDR2 SVGEGT. This CDR3 has 12 amino acids. The ends were cut back, 5 bases at V and 4 bases at J, with 9 bases in the middle. CDR3 nucleotide sequence: TGTGCCAGCAGTAAGGACAGTTACGAGCAGTACTTC. It is translated as CASSKDSYEQYF.

V and J are TRBV7-9 and TRBJ2-7, with 14 bases aligning to TRBD2. V shed 5 bases and J 0 bases; nucleotides not matched to a gene: 9. Germline CDR1 SEHNR, CDR2 FQNEAQ (reference sequence). The CDR3 is 18 amino acids. The DNA for the CDR3 is TGTGCCAGCAGCGAAGGGACTAGCGGGGGACCAAGCTCCTACGAGCAGTACTTC. It translates to CASSEGTSGGPSSYEQYF.

The rearrangement uses TRBV29-1 and TRBJ2-1, with no clear D. This CDR3 is built from 12 residues. Deletions cut 8 bases from V and 8 bases from J, with 16 bases between. Per germline, CDR1 SQVTM and CDR2 ANQGSEA. The CDR3 coding sequence is TGCAGCCTCAAATCCCCATCGGATGAGCAGTTCTTC. This encodes CSLKSPSDEQFF.

This rearrangement joins TRBV7-6 to TRBJ2-2; a weak D match, TRBD1 (6 bases). Germline CDR1 and CDR2: SGHVS and FNYEAQ. This CDR3 comprises 16 residues. V lost 1 base to trimming and J lost 3 bases, with 12 bases between them. Written as DNA, the CDR3 is TGTGCCAGCAGCTTAGGGGGGCCCGGCCACACCGGGGAGCTGTTTTTT. It is translated as CASSLGGPGHTGELFF.

The rearrangement links TRBV2 to TRBJ1-2; D not resolved. The CDR3 length is 13 residues. Germline V gene sequence: CDR1 SNHLY, CDR2 FYNNEI. V lost 5 bases to trimming and J lost 8 bases, with 15 bases between them. The CDR3 DNA follows: TGTGCCAGCAGTATCCGGGCCTCGGGAGGCTACACCTTC. Its translation is CASSIRASGGYTF. The full variable domain, its missing parts supplied by reference TRBV2 and TRBJ1-2, is EPEVTQTPSHQVTQMGQEVILRCVPISNHLYFYWYRQILGQKVEFLVSFYNNEISEKSEIFDDQFSVERPDGSNFTLKIRSTKLEDSAMYFCASSIRASGGYTFGSGTRLTVV.

The table lists this clone with a few counts. The chain couples TRBV2 to TRBJ2-1, with 11 nucleotides matching TRBD2. This CDR3 comprises 17 residues. V lost 5 bases and J lost 4; bases outside the gene matches: 10. From germline, CDR1 is SNHLY and CDR2 FYNNEI. The CDR3 protein is CASSPTSGGRGYNEQFF. Here the CDR3 DNA reads TGTGCCAGCAGTCCCACTAGCGGGGGCCGAGGGTACAATGAGCAGTTCTTC.

The chain has TRBV30 and TRBJ1-6; 9 bases are shared with TRBD1. The CDR3 length is 13 residues. Germline assignment: CDR1 GTSNPN and CDR2 SVGIG (reference sequence). V lost 1 base and J lost 10; bases outside the gene matches: 2. CDR3 loop: CAWSETGGSPLHF. Written as DNA, the CDR3 is TGTGCCTGGAGTGAGACAGGGGGATCACCCCTCCACTTT.

The V call is TRBV6-5, the J call TRBJ2-7; no clear D. This CDR3 is 11 amino acids long. V dropped 5 bases and J dropped 4 bases, with 6 bases sitting between them. Germline loops: CDR1 MNHEY, CDR2 SVGAGI. CDR3 sequence (DNA): TGTGCCAGCAGTCCCCAGTACGAGCAGTACTTC. This sequence encodes CASSPQYEQYF.

Comment on this clone: The sample holds other DNA sequences that translate to the same CDR3. The chain employs TRBV19 and TRBJ1-5, with TRBD1 matching over 7 bases. CDR1 LNHDA and CDR2 SQIVND come from the germline V gene (reference sequence). CDR3 length: 14 amino acids. V was pared by 3 bases and J by 4 bases, with 3 bases of the junction left unmatched. Written as DNA, the CDR3 is TGTGCCAGTAGTATTCAGGGGGGAAATCAGCCCCAGCATTTT. Translation gives CASSIQGGNQPQHF.

The chain uses TRBV29-1 and TRBJ2-5; D perhaps matches TRBD1 (5 bases). Per the germline V gene, CDR1 is SQVTM and CDR2 is ANQGSEA. The CDR3 covers 14 residues. V lost 7 bases to trimming and J lost 5 bases, with 20 bases between them. In nucleotides, the CDR3 is TGCAGCGAAACCGACATAGGGGCGTACGAGACCCAGTACTTC. Protein: CSETDIGAYETQYF.

The chain carries TRBV6-2 or TRBV6-3 and TRBJ2-5, with TRBD2 identical over 13 bases. The junction had 8 bases not matched to a gene; V was cut back by 5 bases and J by 5 bases. The CDR3 runs 16 residues. Germline CDR1 MNHEY, CDR2 SVGEGT. For the CDR3, the DNA is TGTGCCAGCAGTCGAGGACTAGCGGGGGTGCGGGAGACCCAGTACTTC. This codes for CASSRGLAGVRETQYF.

The CDR3 bases are TGTGCCAGCAGCTCACAGGGATCCACTGAAGCTTTCTTT. It yields the protein CASSSQGSTEAFF. The chain joins TRBV7-3 to TRBJ1-1; D might be TRBD1 (6 bases). Trimming took off 4 bases at V and 4 bases at J, with 10 bases between the two ends. CDR3 size: 13 residues. Germline CDR1 reads SGHTA; CDR2 reads FQGTGA.

The chain has TRBV19 and TRBJ1-1, with D tentatively TRBD1 (6 bases). V was pared by 1 base and J by 6 bases, with 12 bases between. The CDR3 is 14 residues long. CDR1 is LNHDA, CDR2 SQIVND, per germline (reference sequence). In DNA form, the CDR3 reads TGTGCCAGTAGTATAGGTAGCAGGGGAGCTGAAGCTTTCTTT. Protein product: CASSIGSRGAEAFF.

This clone was detected a few times. This rearrangement joins TRBV7-3 to TRBJ2-2; 11 bases are a match to TRBD2. The CDR3 length is 16 residues. Trimming cost V 5 bases and J 4 bases; bases outside gene matches: 6. Germline-derived CDR1 and CDR2 are SGHTA and FQGTGA. Here the CDR3 reads CASSTGTSGGTGELFF. The CDR3 DNA reads TGTGCCAGCAGCACGGGGACTAGCGGTGGCACCGGGGAGCTGTTTTTT.

The chain couples TRBV29-1 to TRBJ1-3; tentative D call: TRBD1 (5 bases). From germline, CDR1 is SQVTM and CDR2 ANQGSEA. V was shortened by 1 base and J by 0 bases, with 7 bases between the two germline ends. This CDR3 is built from 14 residues. CDR3 DNA: TGCAGCGTTGAAGTGCAGGGCTCTGGAAACACCATATATTTT. This gives the protein CSVEVQGSGNTIYF.

This sequence joins TRBV5-5 and TRBJ2-3, with 8 nucleotides matching TRBD2. The germline CDR1 and CDR2 sequences are SGHKS and YYEKEE (reference sequence). CDR3 length: 15 amino acids. Losses at the gene ends were 0 bases for V and 6 bases for J; bases not matched to a gene: 6. The CDR3 loop reads CASSLGVAGSDTQYF. The CDR3 region has the DNA TGTGCCAGCAGCTTGGGGGTAGCGGGAAGTGATACGCAGTATTTT.

The chain recombines TRBV7-3 with TRBJ2-1, with 8 bases identical to TRBD1. This CDR3 contains 13 residues. The V gene's germline CDR1 is SGHTA and CDR2 FQGTGA. Unmatched junction bases numbered 4, after V lost 4 bases and J lost 8 bases. The CDR3 coding sequence is TGTGCCAGCAGCTCGGACAGGGTGGATGAGCAGTTCTTC. Amino acids: CASSSDRVDEQFF.

CDR3 in amino acids: CASSIQRQANQPQHF. CDR3 in DNA: TGTGCCAGTAGTATCCAAAGACAGGCAAATCAGCCCCAGCATTTT. The rearrangement uses TRBV19 and TRBJ1-5, with D perhaps TRBD1 (6 bases). Per germline, CDR1 LNHDA and CDR2 SQIVND (reference sequence). The CDR3 has 15 amino acids. The V gene lost 3 bases and the J gene lost 4 bases, with 13 bases spanning the gap.

This clone was counted once. The chain has TRBV5-1 and TRBJ1-1; 7 bases map to TRBD1. This CDR3 has 15 amino acids. Trimming took 3 bases from V and 1 from J; bases not matched to a gene: 6. CDR1 SGHRS and CDR2 YFSETQ come from the germline V gene. As DNA, the CDR3 is TGCGCCAGCAGCTCCCAGGGGGGAGAGAACACTGAAGCTTTCTTT. This codes for CASSSQGGENTEAFF. The full variable domain, completed using reference TRBV5-1 and TRBJ1-1, is KAGVTQTPRYLIKTRGQQVTLSCSPISGHRSVSWYQQTPGQGLQFLFEYFSETQRNKGNFPGRFSGRQFSNSRSEMNVSTLELGDSALYLCASSSQGGENTEAFFGQGTRLTVV.

The chain uses TRBV5-1 and TRBJ2-3; D ambiguous. Trimming removed 2 bases from V and 2 bases from J, with 3 bases in between. The CDR3 totals 12 residues. Germline values: CDR1 SGHRS, CDR2 YFSETQ. The CDR3 DNA reads TGCGCCAGCAGCTTTAACACAGATACGCAGTATTTT. Its protein is CASSFNTDTQYF.

V is TRBV21-1 and J is TRBJ1-2; TRBD1, as called in the table, went unchecked against the DNA. TRBV21-1 is a pseudogene. This CDR3 contains 14 residues. DNA for the CDR3: TGTGCCAGTCGACCTGACAGGGGGCAGAGTGGCTACACCTTC. As protein: CASRPDRGQSGYTF.

This clone was detected a few times. This chain joins TRBV12-5 and TRBJ1-5; possible D gene TRBD1, 5 bases. Germline V gene sequence: CDR1 LGHNT, CDR2 FRNRAP. Trimming shortened V by 0 bases and J by 5 bases, and 17 bases separated the two germline ends. The CDR3 covers 17 residues. This CDR3 reads CASGLVGYRTLYQPQHF. CDR3 DNA sequence: TGTGCTAGTGGTTTGGTAGGGTATAGGACATTGTATCAGCCCCAGCATTTT.

V gene TRBV19 combines with J gene TRBJ1-2; D may be TRBD1 (5 bases). Germline V lookup: CDR1 LNHDA, CDR2 SQIVND (reference sequence). V was clipped by 4 bases and J by 4 bases, with 13 bases between them. There are 14 residues in the CDR3. The CDR3 protein is CASSTGFRGYGYTF. DNA for the CDR3: TGTGCCAGTAGTACAGGGTTTCGCGGCTATGGCTACACCTTC. Together with reference TRBV19 and TRBJ1-2, the CDR3 gives the full variable domain: DGGITQSPKYLFRKEGQNVTLSCEQNLNHDAMYWYRQDPGQGLRLIYYSQIVNDFQKGDIAEGYSVSREKKESFPLTVTSAQKNPTAFYLCASSTGFRGYGYTFGSGTRLTVV.

The gene calls are TRBV10-3 and TRBJ1-2; TRBD1 might be the D (5 bases). CDR1 and CDR2 from the germline V gene are ENHRY and SYGVKD. The CDR3 runs to 11 residues. Trimming removed 10 bases from V and 4 bases from J, with 10 bases in between. As DNA, the CDR3 is TGTGCCACCGGGGGGGGCTATGGCTACACCTTC. Translated, it gives CATGGGYGYTF.

The chain recombines TRBV18 with TRBJ1-4, with TRBD1 matching 7 bases. The trim removed 1 base at V and 8 bases at J, leaving 7 bases unmatched. This CDR3 is built from 15 residues. Germline values: CDR1 KGHSH, CDR2 LQKENI. This CDR3 is CASSPLRQGDEKLFF. The CDR3 DNA sequence: TGTGCCAGCTCACCACTACGGCAGGGGGACGAAAAACTGTTTTTT.

This chain connects TRBV29-1 to TRBJ1-6, with TRBD1 matching 7 bases. Germline trimming cut 6 bases from V and 6 bases from J; bases unmatched to any gene: 5. CDR3 length: 13 amino acids. Germline CDR1 reads SQVTM; CDR2 reads ANQGSEA. Written as DNA, the CDR3 is TGCAGCGTGGAACAGGGGCCTAATTCACCCCTCCACTTT. It encodes CSVEQGPNSPLHF. The complete variable domain, with remaining parts taken from reference TRBV29-1 and TRBJ1-6, reads SAVISQKPSRDICQRGTSLTIQCQVDSQVTMMFWYRQQPGQSLTLIATANQGSEATYESGFVIDKFPISRPNLTFSTLTVSNMSPEDSSIYLCSVEQGPNSPLHFGNGTRLTVT.

This clone was observed a single time. The chain couples TRBV6-5 to TRBJ1-2; D remains unclear. The V gene lost 2 bases and the J gene lost 4 bases, with 14 bases spanning the gap. The CDR3 runs 15 residues. Per the germline V gene, CDR1 is MNHEY and CDR2 is SVGAGI. In DNA, the CDR3 is TGTGCCAGCAGTTACGGGGAGATTTCTAGCTATGGCTACACCTTC. Its translation is CASSYGEISSYGYTF.

This clone was observed a single time. V usage is TRBV5-4 and J usage is TRBJ2-1; 8 nucleotides align to TRBD2. This CDR3 comprises 19 residues. V lost 3 bases and J lost 6; bases outside the gene matches: 20. Germline V gene lookup returns CDR1 SGHNT and CDR2 YYREEE (reference sequence). The CDR3 DNA reads TGTGCCAGCAGCTCCGGATCAGCGGGGGCCTTCCTAGGGGTCAATGAGCAGTTCTTC. Protein sequence: CASSSGSAGAFLGVNEQFF.

V and J are TRBV5-6 and TRBJ2-1, with TRBD1 identical over 7 bases. Germline trimming cut 5 bases from V and 8 bases from J; bases unmatched to any gene: 7. The CDR3 loop spans 13 amino acids. Germline V lookup: CDR1 SGHDT, CDR2 YYEEEE. Here the CDR3 reads CASSPQGVDEQFF. In nucleotides, the CDR3 is TGTGCCAGCAGTCCTCAGGGGGTGGATGAGCAGTTCTTC.